The 28 T cell receptor beta chains listed next were all sequenced from one sample in a study of response to subunit inactivated influenza vaccine. TCRdb passed the RT-PCR reads through MiXCR, listing each CDR3 protein once. The sample records about 500,000 distinct CDR3 sequences, 10% to 15% being singletons. Material: PBMCs from blood, obtained around seven weeks after vaccination. The receptors come from a man aged 45-65 years who received an inactivated influenza vaccine.

This clonotype was recorded at least ten times. This sequence joins TRBV12-3 or TRBV12-4 and TRBJ2-7; 7 bases line up with TRBD1. V lost 3 bases, J lost 6 bases, and 8 bases stayed unmatched. The CDR3 sequence is 14 residues long. CDR3 nucleotides: TGTGCCAGCAGTTTCACTATACAGGGGTCCGAGCAGTACTTC. Amino acids: CASSFTIQGSEQYF.

The chain employs TRBV12-3 or TRBV12-4 and TRBJ2-3, with TRBD2 matching over 11 bases. This CDR3 comprises 15 residues. J lost 5 bases, V lost 6 bases, and 7 bases had no gene match. The CDR3 is CASSRGLAAVDTQYF. CDR3 coding DNA: TGTGCCAGCAGCCGGGGACTAGCGGCGGTAGATACGCAGTATTTT.

The genes are TRBV20-1 and TRBJ2-7, with D maybe TRBD2 (6 bases). This CDR3 comprises 13 residues. Germline V lookup: CDR1 DFQATT, CDR2 SNEGSKA (reference sequence). V lost 4 bases and J 3 bases, leaving 13 bases between the germline ends. The CDR3 sequence: CSANPWGVYEQYF. CDR3 nucleotides: TGCAGTGCTAACCCTTGGGGGGTCTACGAGCAGTACTTC.

This clonotype was observed a handful of times. The chain joins TRBV9 to TRBJ2-1, with D unresolved. The CDR3 totals 13 residues. V shed 0 bases and J shed 10 bases, with 11 bases lying between them. Germline CDR1 is SGDLS and CDR2 is YYNGEE. The CDR3 sequence is CASSVDRPAEQFF. The CDR3 DNA sequence: TGTGCCAGCAGCGTAGATAGGCCGGCGGAGCAGTTCTTC.

The DNA of the CDR3 is TGTGCCTGGAGTCCCGGGACAGCCTACGAGCAGTACTTC. Protein: CAWSPGTAYEQYF. This chain joins TRBV30 and TRBJ2-7; 7 bases are a match to TRBD1. The V gene's germline CDR1 is GTSNPN and CDR2 SVGIG (reference sequence). CDR3 length equals 13 residues. The V segment lost 2 bases and the J segment 2 bases; nucleotides outside the gene matches: 3.

The chain has TRBV20-1 and TRBJ2-1, with 13 bases fitting TRBD2. The CDR3 runs 13 residues. V lost 4 bases and J lost 10; bases outside the gene matches: 4. The germline gives CDR1 DFQATT, CDR2 SNEGSKA (reference sequence). The CDR3 DNA reads TGCAGTGCTACCCGGACTAGCGGGGGAGAGCAGTTCTTC. It codes for CSATRTSGGEQFF.

This clonotype was recorded a few times. V and J are TRBV5-8 and TRBJ2-5; TRBD2 is a possible D gene (5 bases). The CDR3 runs to 15 residues. The germline V gene encodes CDR1 SGHTS and CDR2 YDEGEE. With 9 bases removed from V and 3 bases from J, the gap between germline ends came to 21 bases. CDR3 region: CATTKNIGIEETQYF. The CDR3 DNA reads as TGTGCCACCACCAAAAACATCGGGATCGAAGAGACCCAGTACTTC.

V gene TRBV19 combines with J gene TRBJ2-1, with D possibly called TRBD1 or TRBD2 (5 bases each). This CDR3 contains 15 residues. Germline assignment: CDR1 LNHDA and CDR2 SQIVND (reference sequence). Trimming pared 1 base from V and 0 bases from J, leaving 7 bases between. In DNA form, the CDR3 reads TGTGCCAGTAGTATAGCGGGGACCTCCTACAATGAGCAGTTCTTC. This translates into CASSIAGTSYNEQFF.

The table lists this clonotype with many counts. The rearrangement joins TRBV20-1 to TRBJ1-5, with D possibly matching TRBD1 (6 bases). The V end was cut by 1 base, the J end by 1 base, with 26 bases between. CDR3 length equals 20 residues. The germline V gene has CDR1 DFQATT and CDR2 SNEGSKA (reference sequence). CDR3 sequence: CSARALMGGGARMSNQPQHF. The DNA for the CDR3 is TGCAGTGCTAGAGCTTTAATGGGAGGGGGAGCTCGGATGAGCAATCAGCCCCAGCATTTT.

This clonotype was detected a few times. This chain joins TRBV2 and TRBJ2-7; unclear D gene. The CDR3 totals 14 residues. Trimming took off 6 bases at V and 3 bases at J, with 15 bases between the two ends. Germline V gene lookup returns CDR1 SNHLY and CDR2 FYNNEI. Written as DNA, the CDR3 is TGTGCCAGCAGGTTTGACGTGGGTCGCTACGAGCAGTACTTC. It specifies CASRFDVGRYEQYF.

The gene calls are TRBV6-2 or TRBV6-3 and TRBJ2-7; TRBD1 might be the D (7 bases). This CDR3 has 13 amino acids. Trimming took off 4 bases at V and 5 bases at J, with 12 bases between the two ends. The V gene's germline CDR1 is MNHEY and CDR2 SVGEGT. The CDR3, as DNA: TGTGCCAGCAGTTCACAGGGGAGGAACGAGCAGTACTTC. It translates to CASSSQGRNEQYF.

This clonotype was observed a handful of times. Here the CDR3 DNA reads TGTGCCAGCAGTTCCCATAAATGGCGTAGGAGTACCTACGAGCAGTACTTC. Translated: CASSSHKWRRSTYEQYF. The chain combines TRBV6-5 with TRBJ2-7; no reliable D call. This CDR3 is built from 17 residues. CDR1 is MNHEY, CDR2 SVGAGI, per germline. Trimming shortened V by 4 bases and J by 2 bases, and 21 bases separated the two germline ends.

Only a few counts were recorded for this clonotype. The V and J genes are TRBV11-2 and TRBJ2-7, with 9 nucleotides matching TRBD1. Germline CDR1 SGHAT, CDR2 FQNNGV. V dropped 5 bases and J dropped 4; count of bases not matched to a gene: 9. The CDR3 runs to 15 residues. The CDR3 sequence: CASSPSGTGSYEQYF. The CDR3 coding sequence is TGTGCCAGCAGCCCGTCCGGGACAGGGTCTTACGAGCAGTACTTC.

The J gene is TRBJ2-3, the V gene TRBV20-1; D might be TRBD1 or TRBD2, each matching 5 bases. The CDR3 runs to 15 residues. Germline V gene data show CDR1 as DFQATT and CDR2 as SNEGSKA (reference sequence). The V and J ends lost 3 bases and 2 bases respectively, with 15 bases between them. CDR3 amino acids: CSASPGTEFTDTQYF. The CDR3 bases are TGCAGTGCTAGTCCCGGGACGGAATTCACAGATACGCAGTATTTT.

This clonotype occurred a few times. V usage is TRBV7-9 and J usage is TRBJ1-1; 9 bases align to TRBD1. CDR1 and CDR2 (germline): SEHNR, FQNEAQ (reference sequence). This CDR3 comprises 14 residues. The V gene end was trimmed by 3 bases and the J gene end by 5 bases; junction bases not matched to a gene: 4. The CDR3 DNA reads as TGTGCCAGCAGCTTCACCGGACAGGGGACTGAAGCTTTCTTT. Its protein is CASSFTGQGTEAFF.

This clonotype has a count of ten or more. V and J are TRBV12-3 or TRBV12-4 and TRBJ2-7; no clear D. The CDR3 has 15 amino acids. The V end was cut by 0 bases, the J end by 2 bases, with 11 bases between. The CDR3 here is CASSLAARSPYEQYF. The CDR3 DNA follows: TGTGCCAGCAGTTTAGCAGCCAGGTCACCCTACGAGCAGTACTTC.

In this sample, this clonotype turned up a few times. The rearrangement uses TRBV10-3 and TRBJ1-2, with D maybe TRBD1 (5 bases). Per the germline V gene, CDR1 is ENHRY and CDR2 is SYGVKD. The CDR3 runs 15 residues. Trimming left V 3 bases short and J 3 bases short, with 14 bases between. CDR3 protein: CAISDRGRGDYGYTF. Here the CDR3 DNA reads TGTGCCATCAGTGATAGGGGCCGGGGGGACTATGGCTACACCTTC.

The chain has TRBV6-1 and TRBJ1-4; possibly TRBD1 for D (5 bases). The CDR3 totals 13 residues. The germline V gene encodes CDR1 MNHNS and CDR2 SASEGT. V was trimmed by 8 bases and J by 3 bases, leaving 10 bases between them. The CDR3 spells CASRGVSNEKLFF. Written as DNA, the CDR3 is TGTGCCAGCCGAGGGGTCTCTAATGAAAAACTGTTTTTT.

This clonotype was recorded at least ten times. The rearrangement links TRBV15 to TRBJ2-2; D gene uncertain. The CDR3 is 14 amino acids. Germline CDR1 reads LNHNV; CDR2 reads YYDKDF (reference sequence). The V end lost 1 base, the J end lost 13 bases, and 16 bases lay between the germline ends. The CDR3 protein is CATSRGAPPFVLFF. Written as DNA, the CDR3 is TGTGCCACCAGCAGAGGTGCCCCACCCTTCGTGCTGTTTTTT.

The chain links TRBV11-2 to TRBJ2-7, with 8 positions matching TRBD1. The CDR3 is 15 residues long. Germline values: CDR1 SGHAT, CDR2 FQNNGV. Trimming removed 1 base from V and 4 bases from J; junction bases left unmatched: 6. Here the CDR3 DNA reads TGTGCCAGCAGCTTAGTCGCCAGGGGGCTGTACGAGCAGTACTTC. Encoded protein: CASSLVARGLYEQYF.

The rearrangement joins TRBV20-1 to TRBJ2-1; D remains ambiguous. The V end lost 6 bases, the J end lost 8 bases, and 20 bases lay between the germline ends. The CDR3 extends over 14 amino acids. The germline V gene has CDR1 DFQATT and CDR2 SNEGSKA (reference sequence). The CDR3 reads CSAPDGSLSDEQFF. As DNA, the CDR3 is TGCAGTGCCCCGGACGGTAGCCTCTCGGATGAGCAGTTCTTC.

This clonotype came up a few times. J is TRBJ1-5 and V is TRBV12-3 or TRBV12-4, with no clear D. The germline V and J ends were trimmed by 2 bases and 1 base, with 6 bases remaining between them. The CDR3 has 14 amino acids. The CDR3 spells CASSLNPSNQPQHF. The CDR3 DNA follows: TGTGCCAGCAGTTTAAATCCGAGCAATCAGCCCCAGCATTTT.

J is TRBJ2-1 and V is TRBV6-5, with D hard to call. Germline lookup yields CDR1 MNHEY and CDR2 SVGAGI. V dropped 5 bases and J dropped 5 bases, with 7 bases sitting between them. This CDR3 region has 12 residues. The CDR3 here is CASSKLDNEQFF. The CDR3 DNA reads TGTGCCAGCAGTAAGCTAGACAATGAGCAGTTCTTC.

The chain couples TRBV20-1 to TRBJ2-5, with D tentatively TRBD2 (6 bases). Germline lookup yields CDR1 DFQATT and CDR2 SNEGSKA (reference sequence). V was pared by 1 base and J by 1 base, with 16 bases between. This CDR3 is 16 amino acids long. This CDR3 is CSARGIAEWGQETQYF. DNA for the CDR3: TGCAGTGCTAGAGGTATAGCGGAGTGGGGCCAAGAGACCCAGTACTTC.

The chain recombines TRBV6-1 with TRBJ2-3; TRBD2 matches at 8 bases. The CDR3 is made up of 15 amino acids. Germline CDR1 MNHNS, CDR2 SASEGT. Losses at the gene ends were 5 bases for V and 11 bases for J; bases not matched to a gene: 15. In DNA form, the CDR3 reads TGTGCCAGCAGTAAAGGGAAAGCGGGGGCGTCTGGGCAGTATTTT. Translated, it gives CASSKGKAGASGQYF.

In its sample, this clonotype was seen a few times. The gene calls are TRBV12-3 or TRBV12-4 and TRBJ2-3; 9 bases map to TRBD2. V was clipped by 9 bases and J by 0 bases; unmatched bases: 7. This CDR3 has 15 residues. The DNA of the CDR3 is TGTGCCAGAAGAAGACTAGCGGAAAGCACAGATACGCAGTATTTT. The encoded protein is CARRRLAESTDTQYF.

Points on this clonotype: A much larger clone differs from this one at a single base, so this may be a read error. The gene calls are TRBV29-1 and TRBJ2-7; the D call may be TRBD1 or TRBD2 (5 bases each). The CDR3 contains 12 residues. Germline CDR1 reads SQVTM; CDR2 reads ANQGSEA. CDR3 sequence: CSVGDVAYDQYF. The CDR3 nucleotides are TGCAGCGTTGGGGACGTTGCCTACGATCAGTACTTC.

The rearrangement uses TRBV4-3 and TRBJ2-2, with TRBD2 matching 7 bases. Germline assignment: CDR1 LGHNA and CDR2 YSLEER. J was trimmed by 13 bases and V by 2 bases; bases with no gene match: 19. The CDR3 loop spans 17 amino acids. The CDR3 region is CASSQSYGGWGGLALFF. The CDR3 bases are TGCGCCAGCAGCCAATCTTATGGGGGATGGGGGGGGTTGGCGCTGTTTTTT.